These 10 T cell receptor beta chains were sequenced from one sample in a study of T-cell reconstitution after alpha-beta-depleted transplantation in children (dated by TCRdb to 2016 to 2017). Library preparation employed PCR. The run used an Illumina HiSeq 2500. TCR libraries were prepared with molecular barcoding, using unique molecular identifiers to normalize TCRbeta repertoire quantification. The public sequencing data were trimmed at Q25 with fastp and processed into clonotypes with MiXCR by TCRdb, which kept only in-frame beta chains. Entries are consolidated by CDR3 protein sequence, retaining the most common genes and DNA. This sample has hundreds of thousands of distinct CDR3 sequences in its table, and more than 10% of those were observed once. The biggest ten clones account for roughly 2.6% of the sample. This sample comprised PBMCs from the stem cell graft donor, obtained from the stem cell graft. Every receptor here comes from a human donor who donated a stem cell graft to a child with acute lymphoblastic leukemia.

At least ten counts were recorded for this clonotype. V gene TRBV5-5 combines with J gene TRBJ2-1, with 11 positions matching TRBD2. Germline V CDR1 and CDR2: SGHKS, YYEKEE (reference sequence). With V trimmed by 1 base and J by 4 bases, 1 base remained unmatched. CDR3 length: 15 amino acids. The CDR3 sequence: CASSLRLAGYNEQFF. The CDR3 coding sequence is TGTGCCAGCAGCTTGCGACTAGCGGGGTACAATGAGCAGTTCTTC.

This clonotype was seen a handful of times. The chain is built from TRBV29-1 and TRBJ2-1; a weak D match, TRBD2 (5 bases). The V end was cut by 7 bases, the J end by 3 bases, with 16 bases between. Germline V lookup: CDR1 SQVTM, CDR2 ANQGSEA. This CDR3 has 14 residues. This CDR3 reads CSGKLGTFYNEQFF. The CDR3 DNA is TGCAGCGGGAAACTAGGTACCTTCTACAATGAGCAGTTCTTC.

This clonotype was counted at least ten times. J is TRBJ1-2 and V is TRBV7-2; no firm D call. Germline CDR1 SGHTA, CDR2 FQGNSA. Deletions cut 6 bases from V and 4 bases from J, with 15 bases between. The CDR3 runs to 14 residues. The CDR3 protein is CASSSPRGPYGYTF. CDR3 DNA sequence: TGTGCCAGCAGTTCCCCCCGGGGTCCCTATGGCTACACCTTC.

The sample holds many counts of this clonotype. The CDR3 here is CASSWGLYQETQYF. The CDR3 DNA sequence: TGTGCCAGCAGCTGGGGACTGTACCAAGAGACCCAGTACTTC. The chain has TRBV7-9 and TRBJ2-5, with a weak D call TRBD2 (6 bases). Germline V gene sequence: CDR1 SEHNR, CDR2 FQNEAQ (reference sequence). The CDR3 consists of 14 residues. Trimming took 4 bases from V and 0 from J, leaving 9 bases between them. Based on the CDR3 plus reference TRBV7-9 and TRBJ2-5, the full variable domain is DTGVSQNPRHKITKRGQNVTFRCDPISEHNRLYWYRQTLGQGPEFLTYFQNEAQLEKSRLLSDRFSAERPKGSFSTLEIQRTEQGDSAMYLCASSWGLYQETQYFGPGTRLLVL.

In this sample, this clonotype turned up many times. The CDR3 reads CASSPIRRGSVGNTIYF. The CDR3 DNA follows: TGTGCCAGCAGTCCGATAAGGCGGGGGAGTGTTGGAAACACCATATATTTT. The genes are TRBV12-3 or TRBV12-4 and TRBJ1-3, with a possible D match to TRBD1 (5 bases). V lost 5 bases, J lost 3 bases, and 20 bases lay in between. This CDR3 has 17 amino acids.

In this sample, this clonotype turned up many times. V usage is TRBV6-2 or TRBV6-3 and J usage is TRBJ2-7, with a weak D call TRBD2 (5 bases). V was shortened by 2 bases and J by 4 bases, with 18 bases between the two germline ends. Germline-derived CDR1 and CDR2 are MNHEY and SVGEGT. CDR3 size: 16 residues. The DNA for the CDR3 is TGTGCCAGCAGTTACGAAGCCGGGAAGGGAGCTTACGAGCAGTACTTC. Its translation is CASSYEAGKGAYEQYF.

This rearrangement joins TRBV5-4 to TRBJ2-1, with 7 bases aligning to TRBD2. Germline V CDR1 and CDR2: SGHNT, YYREEE (reference sequence). With V trimmed by 3 bases and J by 1 base, 10 bases remained unmatched. The CDR3 sequence is 17 residues long. For the CDR3, the DNA is TGTGCCAGCAGCTATAGTTTAGGGAGGGCGTCCTACAATGAGCAGTTCTTC. Amino acids: CASSYSLGRASYNEQFF.

The gene calls are TRBV11-2 and TRBJ2-6; D ambiguous. Deletions cut 5 bases from V and 0 bases from J, with 17 bases between. Germline-derived CDR1 and CDR2 are SGHAT and FQNNGV. This CDR3 has 18 amino acids. CDR3 sequence reads: CASSPRVRTSSGANVLTF. CDR3 coding DNA: TGTGCCAGCAGCCCTAGGGTCCGGACGAGCTCTGGGGCCAACGTCCTGACTTTC.

This clonotype was observed at least ten times. The chain is built from TRBV4-3 and TRBJ1-6; D remains unclear. V was cut by 0 bases and J by 10 bases, with 7 bases left in between. This CDR3 comprises 13 residues. Per germline, CDR1 LGHNA and CDR2 YSLEER. The CDR3 here is CASSQDVVSPLHF. CDR3 nucleotides: TGCGCCAGCAGCCAAGATGTGGTCTCACCCCTCCACTTT.

At least ten counts were recorded for this clonotype. The J gene is TRBJ2-6, the V gene TRBV10-3; D may match TRBD1 or TRBD2 (6 bases each). Germline CDR1 reads ENHRY; CDR2 reads SYGVKD. V shed 11 bases and J shed 0 bases, with 20 bases lying between them. The CDR3 is 17 residues long. The DNA of the CDR3 is TGTGCCTCCCGGAGGGACACTGTGATCTCTGGGGCCAACGTCCTGACTTTC. This translates into CASRRDTVISGANVLTF.